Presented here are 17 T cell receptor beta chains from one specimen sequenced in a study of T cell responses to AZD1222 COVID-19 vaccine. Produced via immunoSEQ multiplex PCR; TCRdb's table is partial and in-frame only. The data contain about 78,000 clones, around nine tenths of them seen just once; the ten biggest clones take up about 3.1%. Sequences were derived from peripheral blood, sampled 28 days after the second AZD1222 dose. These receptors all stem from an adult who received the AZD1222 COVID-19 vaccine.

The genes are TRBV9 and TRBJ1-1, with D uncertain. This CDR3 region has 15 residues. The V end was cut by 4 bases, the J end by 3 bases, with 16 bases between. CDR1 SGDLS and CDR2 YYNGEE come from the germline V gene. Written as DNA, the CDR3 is TGTGCCAGCAGCCCAGGCTGGGCGGCGGACACTGAAGCTTTCTTT. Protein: CASSPGWAADTEAFF.

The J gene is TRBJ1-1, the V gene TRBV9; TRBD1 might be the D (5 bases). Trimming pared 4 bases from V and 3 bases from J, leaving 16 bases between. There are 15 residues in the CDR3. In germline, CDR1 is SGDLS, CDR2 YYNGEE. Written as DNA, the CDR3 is TGTGCCAGCAGCCTCCAGGGCACGGGGGACACTGAAGCTTTCTTT. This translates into CASSLQGTGDTEAFF.

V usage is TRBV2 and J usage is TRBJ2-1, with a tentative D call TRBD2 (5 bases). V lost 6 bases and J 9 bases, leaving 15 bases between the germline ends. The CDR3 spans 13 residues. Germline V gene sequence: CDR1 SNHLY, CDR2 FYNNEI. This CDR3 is CASRGPASSEQFF. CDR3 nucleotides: TGTGCCAGCAGAGGTCCCGCTAGCAGTGAGCAGTTCTTC. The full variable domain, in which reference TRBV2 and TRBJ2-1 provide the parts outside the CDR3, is EPEVTQTPSHQVTQMGQEVILRCVPISNHLYFYWYRQILGQKVEFLVSFYNNEISEKSEIFDDQFSVERPDGSNFTLKIRSTKLEDSAMYFCASRGPASSEQFFGPGTRLTVL.

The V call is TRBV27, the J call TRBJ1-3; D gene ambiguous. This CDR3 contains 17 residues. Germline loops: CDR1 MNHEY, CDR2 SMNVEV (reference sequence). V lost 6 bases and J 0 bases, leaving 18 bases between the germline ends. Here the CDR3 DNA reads TGTGCCAGCAGCTTTACGGTCCCGCTCCTCTCTGGAAACACCATATATTTT. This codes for CASSFTVPLLSGNTIYF.

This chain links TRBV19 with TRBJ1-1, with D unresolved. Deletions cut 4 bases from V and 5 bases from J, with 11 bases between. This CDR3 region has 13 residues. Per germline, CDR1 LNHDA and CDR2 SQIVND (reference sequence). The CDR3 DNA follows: TGTGCCAGTAGTACCCAGGTAGGGACTGAAGCTTTCTTT. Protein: CASSTQVGTEAFF.

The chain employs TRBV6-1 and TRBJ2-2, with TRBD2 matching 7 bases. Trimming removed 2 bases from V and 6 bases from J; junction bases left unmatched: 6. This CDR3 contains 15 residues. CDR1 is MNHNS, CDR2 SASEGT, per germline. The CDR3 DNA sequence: TGTGCCAGCAGTGAACCCCCCGGGGGGTCCGGGGAGCTGTTTTTT. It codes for CASSEPPGGSGELFF.

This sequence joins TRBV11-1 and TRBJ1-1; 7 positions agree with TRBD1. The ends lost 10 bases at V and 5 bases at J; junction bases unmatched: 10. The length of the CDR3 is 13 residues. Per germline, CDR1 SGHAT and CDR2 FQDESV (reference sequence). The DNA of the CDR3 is TGTGCCACCTCGAGACAGGGAGGGACTGAAGCTTTCTTT. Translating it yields CATSRQGGTEAFF.

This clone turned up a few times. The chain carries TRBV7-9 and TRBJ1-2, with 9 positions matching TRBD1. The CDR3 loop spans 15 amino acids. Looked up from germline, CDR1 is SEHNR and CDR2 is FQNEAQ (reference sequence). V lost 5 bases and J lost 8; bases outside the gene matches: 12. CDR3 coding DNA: TGTGCCAGCAGCCAAACACCGGACAGGGGTGACGGCTACACCTTC. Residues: CASSQTPDRGDGYTF. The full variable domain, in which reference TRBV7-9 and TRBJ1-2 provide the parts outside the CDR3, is DTGVSQNPRHKITKRGQNVTFRCDPISEHNRLYWYRQTLGQGPEFLTYFQNEAQLEKSRLLSDRFSAERPKGSFSTLEIQRTEQGDSAMYLCASSQTPDRGDGYTFGSGTRLTVV.

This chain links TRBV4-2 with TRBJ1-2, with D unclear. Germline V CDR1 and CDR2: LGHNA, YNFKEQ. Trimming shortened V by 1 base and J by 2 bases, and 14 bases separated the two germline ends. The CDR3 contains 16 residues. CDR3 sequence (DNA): TGTGCCAGCAGCCAAGGAGGAGCAGCTAGCAACTATGGCTACACCTTC. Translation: CASSQGGAASNYGYTF.

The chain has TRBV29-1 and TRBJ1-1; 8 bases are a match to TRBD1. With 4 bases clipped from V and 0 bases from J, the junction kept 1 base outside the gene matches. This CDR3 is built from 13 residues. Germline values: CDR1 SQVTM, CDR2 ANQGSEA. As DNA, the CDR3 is TGCAGCGTTGGGGACAGGATGAACACTGAAGCTTTCTTT. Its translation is CSVGDRMNTEAFF.

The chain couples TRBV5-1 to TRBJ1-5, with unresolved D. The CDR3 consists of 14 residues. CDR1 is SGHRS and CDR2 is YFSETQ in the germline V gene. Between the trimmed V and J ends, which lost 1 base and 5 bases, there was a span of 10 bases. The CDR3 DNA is TGCGCCAGCAGCTTGTACGCCTCGGATCAGCCCCAGCATTTT. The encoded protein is CASSLYASDQPQHF.

The CDR3 nucleotides read TGCGCCAGCAGCCAAGAATTGGGAAACACCATATATTTT. Amino acids: CASSQELGNTIYF. The chain joins TRBV4-1 to TRBJ1-3; D not certain. V was trimmed by 0 bases and J by 4 bases, leaving 4 bases between them. Germline-derived CDR1 and CDR2 are MGHRA and YSYEKL. There are 13 residues in the CDR3.

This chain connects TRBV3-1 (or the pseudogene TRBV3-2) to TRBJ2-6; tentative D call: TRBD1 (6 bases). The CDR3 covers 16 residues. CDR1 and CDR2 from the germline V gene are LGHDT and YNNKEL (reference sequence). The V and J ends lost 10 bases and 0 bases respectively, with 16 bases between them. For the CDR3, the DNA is TGTGCCACCAATTCCGGACAGCTCTCTGGGGCCAACGTCCTGACTTTC. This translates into CATNSGQLSGANVLTF.

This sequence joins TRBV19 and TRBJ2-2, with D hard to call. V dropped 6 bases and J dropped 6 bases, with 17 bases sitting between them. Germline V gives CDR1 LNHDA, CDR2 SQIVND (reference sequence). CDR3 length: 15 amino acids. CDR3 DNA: TGTGCCAGTAGGAAGCCTGGCAGCACCTCCGGGGAGCTGTTTTTT. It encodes CASRKPGSTSGELFF.

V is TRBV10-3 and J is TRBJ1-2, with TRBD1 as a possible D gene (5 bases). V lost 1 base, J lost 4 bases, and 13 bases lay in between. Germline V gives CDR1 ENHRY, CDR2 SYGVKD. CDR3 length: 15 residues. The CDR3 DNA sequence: TGTGCCATCAGTGAGTTGGGGGGGACCGGCTATGGCTACACCTTC. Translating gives CAISELGGTGYGYTF.

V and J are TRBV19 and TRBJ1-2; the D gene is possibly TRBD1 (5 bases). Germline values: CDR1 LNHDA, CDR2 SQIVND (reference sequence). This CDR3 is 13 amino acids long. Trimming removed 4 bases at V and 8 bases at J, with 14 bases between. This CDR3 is CASSRLAGSGYTF. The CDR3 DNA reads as TGTGCCAGTAGTAGGCTCGCAGGGAGCGGCTACACCTTC.

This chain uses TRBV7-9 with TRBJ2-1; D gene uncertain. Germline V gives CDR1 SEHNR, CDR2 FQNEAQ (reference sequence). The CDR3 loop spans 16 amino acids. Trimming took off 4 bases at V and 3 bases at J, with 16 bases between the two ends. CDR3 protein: CASSSSWTQDYNEQFF. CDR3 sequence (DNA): TGTGCCAGCAGCTCCAGTTGGACCCAGGACTACAATGAGCAGTTCTTC. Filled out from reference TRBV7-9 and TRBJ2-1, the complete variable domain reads DTGVSQNPRHKITKRGQNVTFRCDPISEHNRLYWYRQTLGQGPEFLTYFQNEAQLEKSRLLSDRFSAERPKGSFSTLEIQRTEQGDSAMYLCASSSSWTQDYNEQFFGPGTRLTVL.